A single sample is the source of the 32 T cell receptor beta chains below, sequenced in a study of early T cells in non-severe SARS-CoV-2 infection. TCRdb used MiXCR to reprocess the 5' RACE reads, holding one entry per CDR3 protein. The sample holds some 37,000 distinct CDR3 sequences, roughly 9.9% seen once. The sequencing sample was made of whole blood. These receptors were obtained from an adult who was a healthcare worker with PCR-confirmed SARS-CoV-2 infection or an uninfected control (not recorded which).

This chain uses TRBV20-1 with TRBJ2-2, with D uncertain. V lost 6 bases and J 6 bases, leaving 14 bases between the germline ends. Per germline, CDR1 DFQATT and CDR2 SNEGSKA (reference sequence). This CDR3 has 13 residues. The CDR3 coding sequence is TGCAGTGCCAACAGTAATCGTCCCGGGGAGCTGTTTTTT. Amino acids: CSANSNRPGELFF.

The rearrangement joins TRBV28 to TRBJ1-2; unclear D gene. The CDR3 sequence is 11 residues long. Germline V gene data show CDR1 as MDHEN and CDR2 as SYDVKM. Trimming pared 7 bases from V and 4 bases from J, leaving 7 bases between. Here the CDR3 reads CASMWGYGYTF. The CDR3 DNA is TGTGCCAGCATGTGGGGCTATGGCTACACCTTC.

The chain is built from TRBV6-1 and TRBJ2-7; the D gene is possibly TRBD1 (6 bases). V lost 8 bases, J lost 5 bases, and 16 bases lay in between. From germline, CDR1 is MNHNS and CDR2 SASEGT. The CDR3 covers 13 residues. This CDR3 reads CASGRTDTHEQYF. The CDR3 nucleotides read TGTGCCAGCGGGCGGACAGACACCCACGAGCAGTACTTC.

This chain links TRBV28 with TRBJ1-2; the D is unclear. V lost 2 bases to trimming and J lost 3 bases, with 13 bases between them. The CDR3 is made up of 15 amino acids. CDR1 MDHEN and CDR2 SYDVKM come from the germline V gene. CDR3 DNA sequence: TGTGCCAGCAGTTTACCCCAGAGGGTTCACTATGGCTACACCTTC. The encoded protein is CASSLPQRVHYGYTF.

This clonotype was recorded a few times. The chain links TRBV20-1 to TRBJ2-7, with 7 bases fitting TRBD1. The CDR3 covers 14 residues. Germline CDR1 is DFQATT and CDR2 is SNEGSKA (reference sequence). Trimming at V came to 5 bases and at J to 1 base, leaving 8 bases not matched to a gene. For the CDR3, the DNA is TGCAGTGCTTACGCCGGGACAGCTTCCTACGAGCAGTACTTC. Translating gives CSAYAGTASYEQYF.

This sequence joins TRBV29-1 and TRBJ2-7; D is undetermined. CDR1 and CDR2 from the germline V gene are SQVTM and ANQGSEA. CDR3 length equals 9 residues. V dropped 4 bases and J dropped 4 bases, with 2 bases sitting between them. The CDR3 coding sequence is TGCAGCGTTGTTTACGAGCAGTACTTC. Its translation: CSVVYEQYF.

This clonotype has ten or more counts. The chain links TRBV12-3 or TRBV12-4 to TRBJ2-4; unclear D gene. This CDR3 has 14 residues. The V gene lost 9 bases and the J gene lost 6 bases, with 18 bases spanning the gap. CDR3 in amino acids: CASTTRVDLNIQYF. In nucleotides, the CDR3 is TGTGCCAGTACTACTCGGGTAGACCTAAACATTCAGTACTTC.

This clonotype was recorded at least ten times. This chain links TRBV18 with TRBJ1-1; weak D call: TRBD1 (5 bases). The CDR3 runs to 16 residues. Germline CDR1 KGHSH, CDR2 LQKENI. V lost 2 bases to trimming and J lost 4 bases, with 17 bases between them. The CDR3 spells CASSPLEAGSGTEAFF. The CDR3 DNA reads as TGTGCCAGCTCACCATTAGAGGCAGGGTCGGGCACTGAAGCTTTCTTT.

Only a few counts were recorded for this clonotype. CDR3 sequence: CASSQVGGHAEAFF. CDR3 coding DNA: TGTGCCAGCAGCCAAGTGGGGGGGCACGCTGAAGCTTTCTTT. The V call is TRBV14, the J call TRBJ1-1; a weak D match, TRBD1 (6 bases). Germline-derived CDR1 and CDR2 are SGHDN and FVKESK. This CDR3 is 14 amino acids long. Trimming shortened V by 1 base and J by 6 bases, and 12 bases separated the two germline ends.

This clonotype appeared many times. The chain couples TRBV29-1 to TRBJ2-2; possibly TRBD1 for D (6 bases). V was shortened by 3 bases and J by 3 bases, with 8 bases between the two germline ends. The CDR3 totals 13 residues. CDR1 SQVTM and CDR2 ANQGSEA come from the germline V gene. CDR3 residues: CSVDTGYTGELFF. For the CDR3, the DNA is TGCAGCGTTGACACAGGGTACACCGGGGAGCTGTTTTTT.

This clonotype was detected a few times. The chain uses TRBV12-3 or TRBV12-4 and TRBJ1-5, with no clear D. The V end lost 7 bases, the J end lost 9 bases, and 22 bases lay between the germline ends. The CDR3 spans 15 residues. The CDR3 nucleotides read TGTGCCAGCACCGGTAACCAAGGGCCTGGGCGGCCCCAGCATTTT. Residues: CASTGNQGPGRPQHF.

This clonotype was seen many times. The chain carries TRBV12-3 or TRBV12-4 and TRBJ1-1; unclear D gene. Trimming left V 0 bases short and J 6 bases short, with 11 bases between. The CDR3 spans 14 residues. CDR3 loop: CASSLAPWEAEAFF. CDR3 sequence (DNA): TGTGCCAGCAGTTTAGCCCCTTGGGAGGCTGAAGCTTTCTTT.

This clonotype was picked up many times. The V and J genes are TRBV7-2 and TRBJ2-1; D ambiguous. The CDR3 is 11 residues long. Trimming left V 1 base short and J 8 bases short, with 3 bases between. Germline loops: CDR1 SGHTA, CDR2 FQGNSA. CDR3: CASSLGHEQFF. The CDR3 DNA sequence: TGTGCCAGCAGCTTAGGTCATGAGCAGTTCTTC.

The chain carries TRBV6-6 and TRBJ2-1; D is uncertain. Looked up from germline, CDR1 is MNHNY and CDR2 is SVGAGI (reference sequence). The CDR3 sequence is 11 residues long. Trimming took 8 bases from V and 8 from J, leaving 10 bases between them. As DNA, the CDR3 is TGTGCCAGCCTGTCAACTGATGAGCAGTTCTTC. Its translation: CASLSTDEQFF.

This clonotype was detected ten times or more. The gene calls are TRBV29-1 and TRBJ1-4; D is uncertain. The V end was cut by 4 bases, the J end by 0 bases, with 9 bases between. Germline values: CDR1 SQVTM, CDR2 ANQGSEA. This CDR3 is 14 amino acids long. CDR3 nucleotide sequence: TGCAGCGTTGGAGAGCCTCCAACTAATGAAAAACTGTTTTTT. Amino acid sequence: CSVGEPPTNEKLFF.

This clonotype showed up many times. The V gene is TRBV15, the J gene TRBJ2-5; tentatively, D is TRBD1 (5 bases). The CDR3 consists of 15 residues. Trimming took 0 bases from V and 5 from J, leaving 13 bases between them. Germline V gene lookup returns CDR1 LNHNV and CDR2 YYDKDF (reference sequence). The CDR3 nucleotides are TGTGCCACCAGCAGAGAAGCCCAGGGCCTGGAGACCCAGTACTTC. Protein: CATSREAQGLETQYF.

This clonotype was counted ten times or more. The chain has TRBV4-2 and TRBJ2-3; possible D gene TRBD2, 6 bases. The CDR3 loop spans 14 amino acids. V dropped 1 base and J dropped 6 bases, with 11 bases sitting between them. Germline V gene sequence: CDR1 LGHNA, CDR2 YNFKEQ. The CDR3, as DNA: TGTGCCAGCAGCCAAGCGGGGGAAGCGGATACGCAGTATTTT. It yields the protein CASSQAGEADTQYF.

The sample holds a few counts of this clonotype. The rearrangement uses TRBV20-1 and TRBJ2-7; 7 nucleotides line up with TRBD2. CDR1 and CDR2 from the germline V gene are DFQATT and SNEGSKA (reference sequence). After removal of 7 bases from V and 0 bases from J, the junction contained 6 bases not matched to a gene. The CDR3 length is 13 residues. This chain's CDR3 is CSVSGGSSYEQYF. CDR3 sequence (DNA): TGCAGTGTATCGGGGGGAAGCTCCTACGAGCAGTACTTC.

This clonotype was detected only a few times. The CDR3 bases are TGTGCCAGCAATAGGGGAGGGGGAGAGACCCAGTACTTC. This sequence encodes CASNRGGGETQYF. This chain connects TRBV6-1 to TRBJ2-5; possibly TRBD2 for D (7 bases). Trimming took off 7 bases at V and 4 bases at J, with 13 bases between the two ends. CDR3 length: 13 residues. Germline V gives CDR1 MNHNS, CDR2 SASEGT.

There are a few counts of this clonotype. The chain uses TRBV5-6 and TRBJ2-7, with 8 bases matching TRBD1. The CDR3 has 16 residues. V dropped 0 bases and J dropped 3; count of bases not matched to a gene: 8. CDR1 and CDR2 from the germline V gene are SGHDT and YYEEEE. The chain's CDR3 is CASSLAGGAMIYEQYF. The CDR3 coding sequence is TGTGCCAGCAGCTTGGCAGGGGGCGCCATGATCTACGAGCAGTACTTC.

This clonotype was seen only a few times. The CDR3 protein is CASSVDLPPDEQYF. Written as DNA, the CDR3 is TGTGCCAGCAGCGTAGACCTACCACCGGACGAGCAGTACTTC. This chain uses TRBV9 with TRBJ2-7; no clear D. This CDR3 contains 14 residues. Germline V lookup: CDR1 SGDLS, CDR2 YYNGEE. V was trimmed by 0 bases and J by 5 bases, leaving 12 bases between them.

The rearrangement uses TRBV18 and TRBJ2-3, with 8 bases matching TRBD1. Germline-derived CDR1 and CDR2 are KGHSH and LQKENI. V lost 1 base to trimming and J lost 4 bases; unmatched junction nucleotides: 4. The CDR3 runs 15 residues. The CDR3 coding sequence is TGTGCCAGCTCACCACGGGACAGGCTAGCAGATACGCAGTATTTT. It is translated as CASSPRDRLADTQYF.

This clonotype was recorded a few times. This CDR3 is CASSSGPDTEAFF. In nucleotides, the CDR3 is TGCGCCAGCAGTTCCGGGCCAGACACTGAAGCTTTCTTT. V is TRBV4-1 and J is TRBJ1-1; D is unclear. The CDR3 has 13 residues. Germline V CDR1 and CDR2: MGHRA, YSYEKL. V was cut by 6 bases and J by 3 bases, with 11 bases left in between.

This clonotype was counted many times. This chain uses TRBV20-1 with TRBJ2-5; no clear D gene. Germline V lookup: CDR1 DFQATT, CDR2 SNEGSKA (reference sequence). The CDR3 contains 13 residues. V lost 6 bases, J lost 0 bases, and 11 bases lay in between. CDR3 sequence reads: CSAQPADQETQYF. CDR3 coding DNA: TGCAGTGCGCAACCGGCAGACCAAGAGACCCAGTACTTC.

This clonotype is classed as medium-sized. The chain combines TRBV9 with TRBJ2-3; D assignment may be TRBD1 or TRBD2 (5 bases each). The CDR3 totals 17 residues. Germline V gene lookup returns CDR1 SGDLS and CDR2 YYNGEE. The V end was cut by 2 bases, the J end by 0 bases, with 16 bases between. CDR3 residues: CASSVTPGTASTDTQYF. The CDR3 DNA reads TGTGCCAGCAGCGTCACCCCCGGGACGGCTAGCACAGATACGCAGTATTTT.

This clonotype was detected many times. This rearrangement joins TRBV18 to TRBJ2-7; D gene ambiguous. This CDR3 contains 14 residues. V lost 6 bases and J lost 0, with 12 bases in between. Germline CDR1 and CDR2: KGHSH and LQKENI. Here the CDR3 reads CASSPQMYSYEQYF. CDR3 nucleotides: TGTGCCAGCTCTCCTCAGATGTACTCCTACGAGCAGTACTTC.

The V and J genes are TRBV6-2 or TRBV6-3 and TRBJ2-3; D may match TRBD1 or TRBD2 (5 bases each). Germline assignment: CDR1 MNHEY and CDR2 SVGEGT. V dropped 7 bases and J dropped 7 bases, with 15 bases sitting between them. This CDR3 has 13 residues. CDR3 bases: TGTGCCAGCAATCCAGGGAGTCACTATACGCAGTATTTT. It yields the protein CASNPGSHYTQYF.

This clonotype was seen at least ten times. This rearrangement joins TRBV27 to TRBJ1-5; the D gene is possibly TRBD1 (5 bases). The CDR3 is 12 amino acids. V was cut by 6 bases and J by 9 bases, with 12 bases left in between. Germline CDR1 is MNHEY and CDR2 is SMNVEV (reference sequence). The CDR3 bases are TGTGCCAGCAGGTCCTCCGGGGGGCCCCAGCATTTT. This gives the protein CASRSSGGPQHF.

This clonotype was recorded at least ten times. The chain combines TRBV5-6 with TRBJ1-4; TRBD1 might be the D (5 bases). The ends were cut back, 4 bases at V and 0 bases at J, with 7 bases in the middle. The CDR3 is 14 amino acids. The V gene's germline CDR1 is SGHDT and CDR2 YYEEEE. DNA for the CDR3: TGTGCCAGCAGCCTGACAGCAACTAATGAAAAACTGTTTTTT. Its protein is CASSLTATNEKLFF.

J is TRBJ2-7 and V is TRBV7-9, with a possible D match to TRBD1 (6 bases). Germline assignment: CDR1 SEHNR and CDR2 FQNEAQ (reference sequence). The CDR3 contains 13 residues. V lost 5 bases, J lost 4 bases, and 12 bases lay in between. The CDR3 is CASSPRTVYEQYF. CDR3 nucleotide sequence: TGTGCCAGCAGCCCAAGGACAGTGTACGAGCAGTACTTC. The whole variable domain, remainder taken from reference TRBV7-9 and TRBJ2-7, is DTGVSQNPRHKITKRGQNVTFRCDPISEHNRLYWYRQTLGQGPEFLTYFQNEAQLEKSRLLSDRFSAERPKGSFSTLEIQRTEQGDSAMYLCASSPRTVYEQYFGPGTRLTVT.

CDR3 bases: TGTGCCAGCAGTTACACCCAGAACTCCTACGAGCAGTACTTC. Protein sequence: CASSYTQNSYEQYF. The V call is TRBV6-5, the J call TRBJ2-7; D unresolved. V was shortened by 2 bases and J by 0 bases, with 8 bases between the two germline ends. The CDR3 covers 14 residues. Germline CDR1 and CDR2: MNHEY and SVGAGI.

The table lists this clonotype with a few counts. The CDR3 region has the DNA TGCAGTGCTCGCCTCAGACAGGATACGCAGTATTTT. Amino acids: CSARLRQDTQYF. The chain joins TRBV20-1 to TRBJ2-3; D might be TRBD1 (5 bases). CDR1 is DFQATT and CDR2 is SNEGSKA in the germline V gene (reference sequence). The V gene lost 5 bases and the J gene lost 6 bases, with 12 bases spanning the gap. The CDR3 extends over 12 amino acids.